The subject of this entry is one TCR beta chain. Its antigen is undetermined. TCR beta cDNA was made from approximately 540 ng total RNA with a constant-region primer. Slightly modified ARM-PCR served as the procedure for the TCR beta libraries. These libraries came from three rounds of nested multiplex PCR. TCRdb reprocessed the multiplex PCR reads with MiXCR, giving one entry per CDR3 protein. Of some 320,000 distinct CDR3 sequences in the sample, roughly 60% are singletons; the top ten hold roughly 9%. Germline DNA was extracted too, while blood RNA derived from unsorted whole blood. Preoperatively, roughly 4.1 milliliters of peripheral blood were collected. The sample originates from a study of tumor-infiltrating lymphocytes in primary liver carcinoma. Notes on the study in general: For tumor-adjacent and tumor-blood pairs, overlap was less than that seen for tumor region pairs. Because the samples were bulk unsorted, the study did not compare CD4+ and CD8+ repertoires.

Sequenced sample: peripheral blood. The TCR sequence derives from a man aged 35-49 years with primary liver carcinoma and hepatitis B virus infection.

CDR3 sequence (DNA): TGTGCCAGCAGCCCACTGGTGTTCGACCACAATGAGCAGTTCTTC. Residues: CASSPLVFDHNEQFF. V usage is TRBV7-9 and J usage is TRBJ2-1, with no clear D. The V end lost 5 bases, the J end lost 5 bases, and 16 bases lay between the germline ends. The germline CDR1 and CDR2 sequences are SEHNR and FQNEAQ (reference sequence). The CDR3 totals 15 residues.